These T cell receptor beta chains were read from a single sample in a study of Ad26.COV2.S vaccination and SARS-CoV-2 variants. Repertoires were generated with immunoSEQ multiplex PCR, while TCRdb's copy carries only in-frame clones and drops some. This table has around 450,000 clones, 90% appearing once. The material was peripheral blood, obtained in a trial of Ad26.COV2.S vaccine versus placebo. Receptors originate from a person aged 18-60 years who received the Ad26.COV2.S COVID-19 vaccine or a placebo. Both conserved end residues are part of each CDR3. The D gene is left open where the match is weak. Part of the rows lack a size; the others show once, few, many or a class for expanded clones.

v_call	clone_size	d_call	j_call	cdr3_aa	cdr3_nt
TRBV9	.	TRBD2	TRBJ2-3	CASSARTSGWADTQYF	TGTGCCAGCAGCGCCCGGACTAGCGGATGGGCAGATACGCAGTATTTT
TRBV7-9	.	.	TRBJ2-7	CASSRQPYEQYF	TGTGCCAGCAGCCGACAGCCCTACGAGCAGTACTTC
TRBV27	.	TRBD2	TRBJ2-7	CASSLRLAGPYEQYF	TGTGCCAGCAGTTTAAGACTAGCGGGCCCCTACGAGCAGTACTTC
TRBV7-3	.	TRBD2	TRBJ2-1	CASSLSGAYNEQFF	TGTGCCAGCAGCTTGAGCGGGGCCTACAATGAGCAGTTCTTC
TRBV6-1	.	TRBD1	TRBJ1-2	CASSDTGGLNYGYTF	TGTGCCAGCAGTGATACAGGGGGCTTGAACTATGGCTACACCTTC
TRBV11-3	.	.	TRBJ2-3	CASSLDGDTQYF	TGTGCCAGCAGCTTAGATGGAGATACGCAGTATTTT
TRBV24-1	few	TRBD1	TRBJ2-1	CATSDPGTGGYNEQFF	TGTGCCACCAGTGACCCCGGGACAGGGGGCTACAATGAGCAGTTCTTC
TRBV3-1/TRBV3-2	.	TRBD2	TRBJ2-1	CASSQDARLAAYNEQFF	TGTGCCAGCAGCCAAGATGCCCGACTAGCGGCCTACAATGAGCAGTTCTTC
TRBV11-2	.	.	TRBJ1-4	CASTRGERTNEKLFF	TGTGCCAGCACCCGGGGGGAGAGGACTAATGAAAAACTGTTTTTT
TRBV2	.	.	TRBJ1-4	CASSGPEKLFF	TGTGCCAGCAGCGGCCCTGAAAAACTGTTTTTT
TRBV11-2	.	.	TRBJ2-7	CASSLGRALEQYF	TGTGCCAGCAGCTTAGGCAGGGCCCTCGAGCAGTACTTC
TRBV9	.	.	TRBJ2-3	CASSVTGIPDTQYF	TGTGCCAGCAGCGTAACAGGGATACCAGATACGCAGTATTTT
TRBV27	.	TRBD1	TRBJ2-1	CASSHPGTAYNEQFF	TGTGCCAGCAGTCACCCCGGGACAGCATACAATGAGCAGTTCTTC
TRBV7-6	.	TRBD2	TRBJ2-7	CASSLTLAGYNYEQYF	TGTGCCAGCAGCTTAACACTAGCGGGCTATAACTACGAGCAGTACTTC
TRBV20-1	.	.	TRBJ2-1	CSARPQFF	TGCAGTGCCCGTCCTCAGTTCTTC
TRBV7-9	.	TRBD2	TRBJ2-3	CASSLEGLSTDTQYF	TGTGCCAGCAGCTTAGAGGGACTAAGCACAGATACGCAGTATTTT